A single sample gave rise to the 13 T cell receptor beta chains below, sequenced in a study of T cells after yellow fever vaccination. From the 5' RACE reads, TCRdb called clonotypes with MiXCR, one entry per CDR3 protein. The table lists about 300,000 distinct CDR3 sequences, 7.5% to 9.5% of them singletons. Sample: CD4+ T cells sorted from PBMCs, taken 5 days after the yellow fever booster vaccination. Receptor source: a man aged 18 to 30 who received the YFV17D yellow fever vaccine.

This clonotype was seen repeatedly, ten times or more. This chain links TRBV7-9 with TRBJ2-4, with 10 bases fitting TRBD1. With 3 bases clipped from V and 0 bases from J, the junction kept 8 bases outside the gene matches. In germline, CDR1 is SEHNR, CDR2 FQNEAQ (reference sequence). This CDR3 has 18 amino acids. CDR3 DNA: TGTGCCAGCAGCTTCGGACAGGGGGACCCAATAGCCAAAAACATTCAGTACTTC. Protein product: CASSFGQGDPIAKNIQYF. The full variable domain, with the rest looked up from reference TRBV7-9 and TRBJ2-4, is DTGVSQNPRHKITKRGQNVTFRCDPISEHNRLYWYRQTLGQGPEFLTYFQNEAQLEKSRLLSDRFSAERPKGSFSTLEIQRTEQGDSAMYLCASSFGQGDPIAKNIQYFGAGTRLSVL.

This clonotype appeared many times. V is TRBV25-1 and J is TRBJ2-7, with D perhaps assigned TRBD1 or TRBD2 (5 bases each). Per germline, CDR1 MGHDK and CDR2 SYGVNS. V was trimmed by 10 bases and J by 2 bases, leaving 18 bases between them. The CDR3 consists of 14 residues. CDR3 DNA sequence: TGTGCCACCAGGGACGGGACGGAAGCCTACGAGCAGTACTTC. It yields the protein CATRDGTEAYEQYF.

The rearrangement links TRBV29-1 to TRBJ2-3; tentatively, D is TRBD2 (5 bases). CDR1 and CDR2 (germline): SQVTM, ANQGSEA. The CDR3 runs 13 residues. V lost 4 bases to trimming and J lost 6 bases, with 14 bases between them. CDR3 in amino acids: CSVVSSGGDTQYF. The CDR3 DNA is TGCAGCGTTGTATCCAGCGGCGGGGATACGCAGTATTTT.

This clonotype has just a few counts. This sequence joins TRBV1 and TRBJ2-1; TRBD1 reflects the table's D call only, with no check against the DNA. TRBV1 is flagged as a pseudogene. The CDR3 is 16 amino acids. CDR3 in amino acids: CTSSHQGGLHSYEQFF. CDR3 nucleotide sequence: TGCACCAGCAGCCACCAGGGGGGACTCCATTCTTACGAGCAGTTCTTC.

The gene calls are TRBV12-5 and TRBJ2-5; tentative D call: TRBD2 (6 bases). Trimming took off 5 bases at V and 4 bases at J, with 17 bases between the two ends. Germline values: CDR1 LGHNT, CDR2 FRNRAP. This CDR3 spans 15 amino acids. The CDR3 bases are TGTGCTAGTGGTCTGCCGGGACTCAGGCCAGAGACCCAGTACTTC. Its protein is CASGLPGLRPETQYF.

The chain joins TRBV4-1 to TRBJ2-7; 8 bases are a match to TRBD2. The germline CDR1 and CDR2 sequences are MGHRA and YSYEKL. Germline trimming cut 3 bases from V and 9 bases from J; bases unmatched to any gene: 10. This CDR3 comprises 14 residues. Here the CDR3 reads CASSHGGGHSRQYF. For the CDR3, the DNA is TGCGCCAGCAGCCACGGGGGGGGGCACAGTCGGCAGTACTTC.

CDR3 coding DNA: TGCGCCAGCAGCCAAGCGGACGCCCGTCGGTCACCCCTCCACTTT. Its translation: CASSQADARRSPLHF. The chain carries TRBV4-3 and TRBJ1-6; no reliable D call. V lost 1 base, J lost 10 bases, and 14 bases lay in between. Germline CDR1 reads LGHNA; CDR2 reads YSLEER. The CDR3 is 15 amino acids.

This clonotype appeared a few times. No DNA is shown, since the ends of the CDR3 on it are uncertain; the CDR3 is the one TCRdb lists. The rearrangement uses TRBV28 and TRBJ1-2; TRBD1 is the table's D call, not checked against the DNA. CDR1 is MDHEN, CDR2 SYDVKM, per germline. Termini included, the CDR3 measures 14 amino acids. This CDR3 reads CASSFRARAYGYTF.

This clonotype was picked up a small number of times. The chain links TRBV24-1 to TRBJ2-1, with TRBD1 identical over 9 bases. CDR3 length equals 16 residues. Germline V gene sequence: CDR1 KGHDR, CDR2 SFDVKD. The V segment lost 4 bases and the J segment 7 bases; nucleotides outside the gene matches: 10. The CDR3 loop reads CATSEPGQGRENEQFF. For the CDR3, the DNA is TGTGCCACCAGTGAGCCCGGACAGGGGCGGGAAAATGAGCAGTTCTTC.

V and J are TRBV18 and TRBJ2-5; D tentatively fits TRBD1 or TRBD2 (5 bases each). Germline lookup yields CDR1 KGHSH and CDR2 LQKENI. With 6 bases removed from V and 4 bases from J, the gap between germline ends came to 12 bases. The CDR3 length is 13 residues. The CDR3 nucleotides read TGTGCCAGCTCTACGTATGGGGGAGAGACCCAGTACTTC. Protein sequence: CASSTYGGETQYF.

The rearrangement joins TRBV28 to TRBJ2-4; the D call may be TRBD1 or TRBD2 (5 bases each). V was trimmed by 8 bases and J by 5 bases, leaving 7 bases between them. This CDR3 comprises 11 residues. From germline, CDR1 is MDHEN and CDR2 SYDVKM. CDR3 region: CASGTENIQYF. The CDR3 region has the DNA TGTGCCAGCGGGACGGAAAACATTCAGTACTTC.

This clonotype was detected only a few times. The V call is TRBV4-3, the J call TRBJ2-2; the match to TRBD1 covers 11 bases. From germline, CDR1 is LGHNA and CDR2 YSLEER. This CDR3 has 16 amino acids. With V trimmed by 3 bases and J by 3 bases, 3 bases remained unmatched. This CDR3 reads CASSQAGQGDTGELFF. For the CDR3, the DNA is TGCGCCAGCAGCCAGGCGGGACAGGGGGACACCGGGGAGCTGTTTTTT.

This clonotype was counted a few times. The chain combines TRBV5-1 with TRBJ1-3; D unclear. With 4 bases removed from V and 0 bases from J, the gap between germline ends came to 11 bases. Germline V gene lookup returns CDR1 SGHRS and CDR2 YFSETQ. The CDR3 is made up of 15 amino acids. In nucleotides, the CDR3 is TGCGCCAGCAGCCTAGACGTGGTCTCTGGAAACACCATATATTTT. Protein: CASSLDVVSGNTIYF.